A single T cell receptor beta chain is shown here with its context. With random hexamers, reverse transcription was performed on about 0.45 to 1 ug of RNA. Across 54 Vbeta and 13 Jbeta, immunoSEQ multiplex PCR amplified TCR beta CDR3. One entry per CDR3 protein results from TCRdb running MiXCR on the immunoSEQ multiplex PCR reads. Here the sample spans about 200,000 distinct CDR3 sequences, about 94% being singletons. This CDR3 has 15 amino acids. The V and J ends lost 5 bases and 2 bases respectively, with 14 bases between them. CDR1 is SGHNT and CDR2 is YYREEE in the germline V gene (reference sequence). The sample originates from a study of CD8 T cells in Susac syndrome. TEMRA cells were FACS-enriched, and CD8+ and CD4+ T cells were isolated negatively.

Sequencing was carried out using CD8+ T cells from PBMCs. The J gene is TRBJ2-1, the V gene TRBV5-4; D is possibly TRBD1 (6 bases). The sequence came from a human donor with multiple sclerosis. The CDR3, as DNA: TGTGCCAGCAGAACCTCGGACAGCCCCTACAATGAGCAGTTCTTC. This gives the protein CASRTSDSPYNEQFF.